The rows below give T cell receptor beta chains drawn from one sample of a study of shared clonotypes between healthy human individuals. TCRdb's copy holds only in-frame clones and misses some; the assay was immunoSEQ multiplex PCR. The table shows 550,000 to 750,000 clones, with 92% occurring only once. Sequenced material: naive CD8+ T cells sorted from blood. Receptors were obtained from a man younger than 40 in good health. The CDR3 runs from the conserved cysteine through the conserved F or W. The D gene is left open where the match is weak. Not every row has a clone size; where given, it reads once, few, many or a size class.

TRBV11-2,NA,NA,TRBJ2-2,CASSSPRQAVNTGELFF,TGTGCCAGCAGCTCCCCTAGGCAGGCAGTGAACACCGGGGAGCTGTTTTTT
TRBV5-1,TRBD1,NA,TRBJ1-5,CASSLGTGSNQPQHF,TGCGCCAGCAGCTTAGGGACAGGTAGCAATCAGCCCCAGCATTTT
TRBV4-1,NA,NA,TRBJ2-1,CASSQHLRVNEQFF,TGCGCCAGCAGCCAACATCTCAGGGTTAATGAGCAGTTCTTC
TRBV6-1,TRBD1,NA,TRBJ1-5,CASSELFRLGQGRRNQPQHF,TGTGCCAGCAGTGAACTCTTTCGGCTAGGACAGGGGAGGAGGAATCAGCCCCAGCATTTT
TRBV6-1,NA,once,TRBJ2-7,CASSSTAAYEQYF,TGTGCCAGCAGTTCCACAGCAGCCTACGAGCAGTACTTC
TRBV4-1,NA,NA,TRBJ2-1,CASSGKAGVSYNEQFF,TGCGCCAGCAGCGGAAAAGCAGGGGTATCCTACAATGAGCAGTTCTTC
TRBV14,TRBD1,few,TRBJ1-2,CASSQDHRGIYGYTF,TGTGCCAGCAGCCAAGATCACAGGGGAATCTATGGCTACACCTTC
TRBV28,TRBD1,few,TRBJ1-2,CGTGEDYGYTF,TGTGGGACAGGGGAGGACTATGGCTACACCTTC
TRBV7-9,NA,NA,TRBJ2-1,CASSLAEGQRNEQFF,TGTGCCAGCAGCTTAGCCGAGGGGCAACGGAATGAGCAGTTCTTC
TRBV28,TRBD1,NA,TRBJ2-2,CASSDRATGELFF,TGTGCCAGCAGTGACAGGGCAACCGGGGAGCTGTTTTTT
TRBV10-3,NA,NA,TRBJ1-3,CAISGAGNTIYF,TGTGCCATCAGTGGTGCGGGAAACACCATATATTTT
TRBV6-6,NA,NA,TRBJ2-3,CASSYTPRDTQYF,TGTGCCAGCAGTTACACCCCCAGGGATACGCAGTATTTT
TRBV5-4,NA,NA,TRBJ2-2,CASSFGGTGELFF,TGTGCCAGCAGCTTTGGGGGGACCGGGGAGCTGTTTTTT
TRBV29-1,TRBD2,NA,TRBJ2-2,CSVEGGTSGRAGELFF,TGCAGCGTTGAAGGCGGGACTAGCGGGAGGGCCGGGGAGCTGTTTTTT
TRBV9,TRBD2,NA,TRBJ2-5,CASSSWGGQETQYF,TGTGCCAGCAGCAGCTGGGGGGGCCAAGAGACCCAGTACTTC
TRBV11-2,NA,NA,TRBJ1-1,CASNLTPPGRNTEAFF,TGTGCCAGCAACCTAACCCCTCCCGGCAGGAACACTGAAGCTTTCTTT
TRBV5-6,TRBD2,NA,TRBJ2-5,CASSLEGGVLLQETQYF,TGTGCCAGCAGCTTGGAGGGAGGGGTCCTACTTCAAGAGACCCAGTACTTC
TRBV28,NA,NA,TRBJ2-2,CASSFFQGGTGELFF,TGTGCCAGCAGTTTTTTCCAGGGGGGCACCGGGGAGCTGTTTTTT
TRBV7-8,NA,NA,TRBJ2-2,CASSPRPGFNTGELFF,TGTGCCAGCAGCCCCCGTCCCGGCTTCAACACCGGGGAGCTGTTTTTT
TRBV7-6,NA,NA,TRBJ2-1,CASREDNEQFF,TGTGCCAGCCGTGAGGACAATGAGCAGTTCTTC
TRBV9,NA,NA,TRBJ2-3,CASSVGGSGADTQYF,TGTGCCAGCAGCGTAGGAGGGAGTGGGGCAGATACGCAGTATTTT
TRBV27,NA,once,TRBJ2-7,CASSLSPGVSFSYEQYF,TGTGCCAGCAGTTTATCCCCAGGGGTCAGTTTCTCCTACGAGCAGTACTTC
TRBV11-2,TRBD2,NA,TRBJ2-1,CASRAGGPGNNYNEQFF,TGTGCCAGCAGAGCGGGAGGGCCTGGAAATAACTACAATGAGCAGTTCTTC
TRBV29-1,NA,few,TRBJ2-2,CSVEAGELFF,TGCAGCGTTGAAGCCGGGGAGCTGTTTTTT
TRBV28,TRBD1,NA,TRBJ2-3,CASSRQGRTDTQYF,TGTGCCAGCAGTAGACAGGGCCGCACAGATACGCAGTATTTT
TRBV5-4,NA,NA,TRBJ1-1,CASSLDHTGTEAFF,TGTGCCAGCAGCCTGGACCACACTGGGACTGAAGCTTTCTTT
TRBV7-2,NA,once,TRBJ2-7,CASSLGLRGTFTYEQYF,TGTGCCAGCAGCTTAGGGCTCCGCGGGACCTTTACGTACGAGCAGTACTTC
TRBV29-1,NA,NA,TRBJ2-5,CSVFWLETQYF,TGCAGCGTTTTTTGGTTGGAGACCCAGTACTTC
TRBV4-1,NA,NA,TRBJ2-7,CASSQEFGMSSYEQYF,TGCGCCAGCAGCCAAGAGTTCGGGATGAGCTCCTACGAGCAGTACTTC
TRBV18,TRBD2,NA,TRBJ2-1,CASSPQMTSYSYNEQFF,TGTGCCAGCTCACCACAGATGACTAGCTACTCCTACAATGAGCAGTTCTTC
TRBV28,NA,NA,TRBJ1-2,CASSPTGIYGYTF,TGTGCCAGCAGTCCTACAGGTATATATGGCTACACCTTC
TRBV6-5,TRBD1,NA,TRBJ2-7,CASSPRQGLGEQYF,TGTGCCAGCAGCCCCAGACAGGGATTGGGCGAGCAGTACTTC
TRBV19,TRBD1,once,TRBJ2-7,CASSPGQGAYEQYF,TGTGCCAGTAGCCCCGGGCAGGGGGCCTACGAGCAGTACTTC
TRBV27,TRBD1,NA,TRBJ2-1,CASSPAGGADGMDEQFF,TGTGCCAGCAGTCCCGCAGGGGGAGCTGATGGGATGGATGAGCAGTTCTTC
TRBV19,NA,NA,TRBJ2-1,CASRSNFGRGFDEQFF,TGTGCCAGTAGAAGTAATTTCGGTCGGGGGTTCGATGAGCAGTTCTTC
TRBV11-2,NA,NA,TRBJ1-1,CASSLGPIGTEAFF,TGTGCCAGCAGCTTAGGTCCGATAGGAACTGAAGCTTTCTTT
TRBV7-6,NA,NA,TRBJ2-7,CASSLEGGLGYEQYF,TGTGCCAGCAGCTTAGAGGGGGGTCTGGGCTACGAGCAGTACTTC
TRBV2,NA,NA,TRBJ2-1,CARDEKDSPSNEQFF,TGTGCCAGAGACGAAAAGGACAGCCCTTCCAATGAGCAGTTCTTC
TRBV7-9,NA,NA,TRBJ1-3,CASSLARGFSGNTIYF,TGTGCCAGCAGCTTAGCGCGAGGATTCTCTGGAAACACCATATATTTT
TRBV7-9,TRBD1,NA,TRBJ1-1,CASSLEQGAWGEAFF,TGTGCCAGCAGCTTAGAGCAGGGGGCCTGGGGTGAAGCTTTCTTT
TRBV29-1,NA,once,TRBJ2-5,CSVVGSEGLWETQYF,TGCAGCGTTGTGGGTTCGGAGGGCCTATGGGAGACCCAGTACTTC
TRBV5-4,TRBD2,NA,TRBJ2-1,CASSAGGSQAYNEQFF,TGTGCCAGCAGCGCGGGGGGGAGTCAGGCCTACAATGAGCAGTTCTTC
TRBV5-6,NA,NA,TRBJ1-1,CASTPGWGSNTEAFF,TGTGCCAGCACGCCCGGTTGGGGGTCGAACACTGAAGCTTTCTTT
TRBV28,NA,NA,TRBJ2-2,CASSPTGTGELFF,TGTGCCAGCAGCCCCACAGGGACCGGGGAGCTGTTTTTT
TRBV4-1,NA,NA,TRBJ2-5,CASSQDRQQQETQYF,TGCGCCAGCAGCCAAGATCGACAGCAGCAAGAGACCCAGTACTTC
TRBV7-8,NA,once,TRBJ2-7,CASSGSGTGSYEQYF,TGTGCCAGCAGCGGATCCGGGACTGGCTCCTACGAGCAGTACTTC
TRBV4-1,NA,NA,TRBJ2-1,CASSQDPPYEQFF,TGCGCCAGCAGCCAAGATCCCCCCTATGAGCAGTTCTTC
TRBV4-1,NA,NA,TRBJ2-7,CASSQERDMGSYEQYF,TGCGCCAGCAGCCAAGAAAGGGATATGGGCTCCTACGAGCAGTACTTC
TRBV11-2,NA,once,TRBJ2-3,CASSRGLTDTQYF,TGTGCCAGCTCACGGGGACTCACAGATACGCAGTATTTT
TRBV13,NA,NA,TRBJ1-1,CASSLESTAGTEAFF,TGTGCCAGCAGCTTAGAGTCCACGGCTGGCACTGAAGCTTTCTTT
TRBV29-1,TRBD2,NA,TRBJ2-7,CSVEETSHEQYF,TGCAGCGTTGAAGAGACTAGCCACGAGCAGTACTTC
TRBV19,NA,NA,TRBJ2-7,CASSPATGSYEQYF,TGTGCCAGTAGTCCAGCGACGGGCTCCTACGAGCAGTACTTC
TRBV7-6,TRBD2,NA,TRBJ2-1,CASSPTSGTYNEQFF,TGTGCCAGCAGCCCCACTAGCGGAACCTACAATGAGCAGTTCTTC
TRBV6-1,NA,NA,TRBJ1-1,CASSERPTNTEAFF,TGTGCCAGCAGTGAACGGCCTACTAACACTGAAGCTTTCTTT
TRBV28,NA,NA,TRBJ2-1,CASSLRDEQFF,TGTGCCAGCAGTTTACGCGATGAGCAGTTCTTC
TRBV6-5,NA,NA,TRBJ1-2,CASSYGGLSSGYTF,TGTGCCAGCAGTTACGGAGGGTTGAGCAGCGGCTACACCTTC